This is a list of T cell receptor beta chains from one sample in a study of cytomegalovirus exposure and HLA in healthy donors. Sequencing used immunoSEQ multiplex PCR; TCRdb keeps in-frame clones, though not all of them. The repertoire holds some 270,000 clones, 70% to 90% seen once, with 0.95% to 1.1% in the top ten. Sequenced material: PBMCs. The source of these receptors is a woman aged 18-29 years in good health and CMV-seronegative. CDR3s include the opening cysteine and the closing phenylalanine or tryptophan. D genes are given only for firm matches. Clone size appears in some rows only: once, few, many, or a class for an expanded clone.

>NA|TRBV28|TRBJ2-7|NA
TGTGCCAGCACTCCTATCTACCGCCTGCGGGACGAGCAGTACTTC
CASTPIYRLRDEQYF
>TRBD2|TRBV6-1|TRBJ2-3|NA
TGTGCCAGCAGTGAATTCCGGACTAGCGGTGGAGATACGCAGTATTTT
CASSEFRTSGGDTQYF
>TRBD1|TRBV6-4|TRBJ2-7|NA
TGTGCCAGCAGTGGCCCTACAGGGACAGGGGGCGTAGACGAGCAGTACTTC
CASSGPTGTGGVDEQYF
>TRBD2|TRBV11-3|TRBJ2-1|NA
TGTGCCAGCAGCGTCACTAGCGGTAGTGAGCAGTTCTTC
CASSVTSGSEQFF
>TRBD2|TRBV11-3|TRBJ2-7|once
TGTGCCAGCGTGGGAGGTGGACTAGCGGTTTCCTACGAGCAGTACTTC
CASVGGGLAVSYEQYF
>TRBD1|TRBV18|TRBJ1-2|NA
TGTGCCAGCTCACCGACAGGGGCAAGAGTCTATGGCTACACCTTC
CASSPTGARVYGYTF
>NA|TRBV7-3|TRBJ2-3|NA
TGTGCCAGCAGGAAAACAGGGACAGATACGCAGTATTTT
CASRKTGTDTQYF
>NA|TRBV7-7|TRBJ2-3|NA
TGTGCTAGCAGCTTGCGATTGGACACGTCCAACACAGATACGCAGTATTTT
CASSLRLDTSNTDTQYF
>TRBD1|TRBV9|TRBJ1-2|once
TGTGCCAGCAGCGTAGCCGGACAGGGCTATGGCTACACCTTC
CASSVAGQGYGYTF
>TRBD2|TRBV19|TRBJ2-5|NA
TGTGCCACCGTGGGGGGGTACCAAGAGACCCAGTACTTC
CATVGGYQETQYF
>TRBD2|TRBV11-2|TRBJ2-7|few
TGTGCCAGCAGCTTAGTACGCGGGAGCTACACGTACGAGCAGTACTTC
CASSLVRGSYTYEQYF
>NA|TRBV30|TRBJ1-1|NA
TGTGCCTGGAGTGCATCCGGGACCCACCCACGCGGGGCTGAAGCTTTCTTT
CAWSASGTHPRGAEAFF
>NA|TRBV5-1|TRBJ2-7|NA
TGCGCCAGCAGCTCCAACCGACAGGCCGACGAGCAGTACTTC
CASSSNRQADEQYF
>TRBD1|TRBV11-2|TRBJ2-7|NA
TGTGCCAGCAGCTTCGGGACAGGGGGCGACGAGCAGTACTTC
CASSFGTGGDEQYF
>TRBD1|TRBV28|TRBJ2-7|NA
TGTGCCAGCAGGTCACAGGGGGTCATGGACGAGCAGTACTTC
CASRSQGVMDEQYF
>TRBD1|TRBV6-5|TRBJ2-7|NA
TGTGCCAGCAGTTACAGACAGGGGCCCCTCTACGAGCAGTACTTC
CASSYRQGPLYEQYF